The rows below give T cell receptor beta chains drawn from one sample of a study of cytomegalovirus exposure and HLA in healthy donors. Data came from immunoSEQ multiplex PCR; TCRdb stores just in-frame clones and leaves some out. This sample yields around 150,000 clones, of which about three fifths are seen a single time; 6% to 8.5% belongs to the top ten. Material: PBMCs. Source of these receptors: a woman aged 60-70 years in good health and CMV-seropositive. The CDR3 runs from the conserved cysteine through the conserved F or W. The D gene is left open where the match is weak. Only part of the rows carry a size: once, few, many, or a class if the clone is expanded.

-	TRBV6-5	TRBJ2-2	-	CASRLNRADTGELFF	TGTGCCAGCAGACTTAACAGGGCTGACACCGGGGAGCTGTTTTTT
-	TRBV14	TRBJ2-2	few	CASSQDVTGWNTGELFF	TGTGCCAGCAGCCAAGATGTGACAGGCTGGAACACCGGGGAGCTGTTTTTT
-	TRBV7-2	TRBJ2-1	-	CASSLGASIEQFF	TGTGCCAGCAGCTTGGGGGCGAGTATTGAGCAGTTCTTC
TRBD1	TRBV28	TRBJ1-6	-	CASSAGQVMSPLHF	TGTGCCAGCAGTGCCGGACAGGTCATGTCACCCCTCCACTTT
-	TRBV6-6	TRBJ1-2	-	CASSYSQGQGYTF	TGTGCCAGCAGTTACTCCCAGGGGCAGGGCTACACCTTC
TRBD1	TRBV14	TRBJ1-1	-	CASSPEGQGGVRDTEAFF	TGTGCCAGCAGCCCAGAGGGACAGGGGGGGGTCCGTGACACTGAAGCTTTCTTT
-	TRBV4-3	TRBJ1-5	few	CASSQDTPNYSNQPQHF	TGCGCCAGCAGCCAAGATACTCCGAACTATAGCAATCAGCCCCAGCATTTT
-	TRBV5-4	TRBJ2-7	-	CASSLALGGVGSYEQYF	TGTGCCAGCAGCTTGGCTCTAGGGGGGGTAGGGTCCTACGAGCAGTACTTC
-	TRBV4-1	TRBJ1-1	-	CASSQAGVDTEAFF	TGCGCCAGCAGCCAAGCGGGGGTGGACACTGAAGCTTTCTTT
-	TRBV7-8	TRBJ2-7	few	CASSLGSGVAYEQYF	TGTGCCAGCAGCTTAGGGTCAGGGGTCGCCTACGAGCAGTACTTC
TRBD1	TRBV4-2	TRBJ1-6	-	CASSVDRDVEPLHF	TGTGCCAGCAGCGTGGACAGGGATGTAGAACCCCTCCACTTT
TRBD1	TRBV18	TRBJ2-7	-	CASSADRGRSYEQYF	TGTGCCAGCTCAGCCGACAGGGGGCGATCCTACGAGCAGTACTTC
-	TRBV7-2	TRBJ2-3	-	CASSFLASDTQYF	TGTGCCAGCAGCTTCCTAGCGAGTGATACGCAGTATTTT
-	TRBV13	TRBJ2-5	-	CASSLTSSGRETQYF	TGTGCCAGCAGCTTAACTAGCAGCGGCCGAGAGACCCAGTACTTC
TRBD1	TRBV7-3	TRBJ2-1	-	CASRKGGLDNEQFF	TGTGCCAGCAGAAAAGGGGGCTTGGACAATGAGCAGTTCTTC
TRBD1	TRBV18	TRBJ2-5	-	CASSPYADRGETQYF	TGTGCCAGCTCACCCTATGCGGACAGGGGAGAGACCCAGTACTTC
TRBD1	TRBV7-9	TRBJ2-2	-	CASSLGTVNTGELFF	TGTGCCAGCAGCTTGGGGACAGTGAACACCGGGGAGCTGTTTTTT
TRBD1	TRBV6-5	TRBJ2-1	few	CASSKTGASYNEQFF	TGTGCCAGCAGTAAAACAGGGGCCTCCTACAATGAGCAGTTCTTC
-	TRBV5-4	TRBJ2-1	once	CASSLGGQGTNEQFF	TGTGCCAGCAGCTTGGGGGGTCAGGGAACCAATGAGCAGTTCTTC
TRBD1	TRBV7-2	TRBJ1-1	-	CASSLVRGPTEAFF	TGTGCCAGCAGCTTAGTCAGGGGGCCCACTGAAGCTTTCTTT
-	TRBV7-2	TRBJ1-1	-	CASSPGQLMNTEAFF	TGTGCCAGCAGCCCAGGACAGCTAATGAACACTGAAGCTTTCTTT
TRBD1	TRBV5-4	TRBJ1-2	-	CASTSGTVSYGYTF	TGTGCCAGCACGTCCGGGACAGTTAGCTATGGCTACACCTTC
TRBD1	TRBV11-2	TRBJ1-1	-	CASSLGPGQGEAFF	TGTGCCAGCAGCTTAGGGCCGGGACAGGGAGAAGCTTTCTTT
-	TRBV19	TRBJ2-7	few	CASSPEGLAYEQYF	TGTGCCAGTAGTCCCGAGGGACTTGCCTACGAGCAGTACTTC
-	TRBV11-3	TRBJ1-1	-	CASSWGENTEAFF	TGTGCCAGCAGCTGGGGGGAGAACACTGAAGCTTTCTTT
-	TRBV7-9	TRBJ2-7	few	CASSSKPPDVSSYEQYF	TGTGCCAGCAGCTCCAAGCCACCCGATGTGAGCTCCTACGAGCAGTACTTC
-	TRBV19	TRBJ2-7	-	CASSIGSGVDEQYF	TGTGCCAGTAGTATTGGTTCAGGGGTCGACGAGCAGTACTTC
-	TRBV2	TRBJ2-1	-	CASSEAVSQSSYNEQFF	TGTGCCAGCAGTGAAGCCGTTAGCCAAAGCTCCTACAATGAGCAGTTCTTC
TRBD2	TRBV11-1	TRBJ2-1	-	CASSSRTSDNEQFF	TGTGCCAGCAGCTCGCGGACTAGCGACAATGAGCAGTTCTTC
TRBD1	TRBV29-1	TRBJ2-7	-	CSVWTRGNYEQYF	TGCAGCGTTTGGACCAGGGGGAACTACGAGCAGTACTTC
TRBD2	TRBV5-1	TRBJ2-5	-	CASSLDGGSTETQYF	TGCGCCAGCAGCTTGGACGGCGGGAGCACAGAGACCCAGTACTTC
-	TRBV9	TRBJ2-1	few	CASSEGGVGTYNEQFF	TGTGCCAGCAGCGAGGGCGGGGTGGGTACCTACAATGAGCAGTTCTTC
-	TRBV10-3	TRBJ2-5	-	CAISIAQETQYF	TGTGCCATCAGCATAGCTCAAGAGACCCAGTACTTC
TRBD2	TRBV7-2	TRBJ2-3	few	CASSLEAGLTDTQYF	TGTGCCAGCAGCTTAGAAGCGGGGCTCACAGATACGCAGTATTTT
-	TRBV25-1	TRBJ2-2	-	CASSPRGNTGELFF	TGTGCCAGCAGTCCAAGGGGGAACACCGGGGAGCTGTTTTTT
-	TRBV27	TRBJ2-5	few	CATRVYSQETQYF	TGTGCCACCCGCGTGTACAGCCAAGAGACCCAGTACTTC
-	TRBV2	TRBJ2-7	few	CASRSSYEQYF	TGTGCCAGCCGTAGCTCCTACGAGCAGTACTTC
-	TRBV28	TRBJ1-1	-	CASSLRGEAFF	TGTGCCAGCAGTTTACGGGGTGAAGCTTTCTTT
-	TRBV30	TRBJ1-1	-	CAWERGRRNTEAFF	TGTGCCTGGGAGCGGGGACGGAGGAACACTGAAGCTTTCTTT
TRBD1	TRBV19	TRBJ2-5	-	CASSIQGDGQETQYF	TGTGCCAGTAGTATACAGGGGGATGGTCAAGAGACCCAGTACTTC
-	TRBV4-2	TRBJ1-1	-	CASSQDREAFF	TGTGCCAGCAGCCAAGACAGGGAAGCTTTCTTT